Each of the 17 T cell receptor beta chains below was sequenced from the same sample in a study of blood T cell repertoires in COVID-19. This table comes from immunoSEQ multiplex PCR, and its TCRdb copy is limited to in-frame clones, with some not included. The data show roughly 31,000 clones, 80% to 90% seen once. What was sequenced was peripheral blood. The receptors derive from a man between 60 and 75 years old with acute or convalescent COVID-19.

The genes are TRBV19 and TRBJ2-1; D is possibly TRBD1 (7 bases). Germline V gene sequence: CDR1 LNHDA, CDR2 SQIVND (reference sequence). V was clipped by 7 bases and J by 4 bases, with 11 bases between them. The CDR3 consists of 13 residues. The chain's CDR3 is CASNPGGYNEQFF. Written as DNA, the CDR3 is TGTGCCAGTAACCCAGGGGGGTACAATGAGCAGTTCTTC.

The V call is TRBV18, the J call TRBJ2-3; D gene unclear. Germline CDR1 is KGHSH and CDR2 is LQKENI. The V end was cut by 1 base, the J end by 3 bases, with 5 bases between. The CDR3 covers 13 residues. The CDR3 loop is CASSPRRTDTQYF. As DNA, the CDR3 is TGTGCCAGCTCACCACGCCGGACAGATACGCAGTATTTT.

In regard to this clone: The junction shows a germline mismatch at one end, possibly a read error. The gene calls are TRBV7-7 and TRBJ2-1, with 7 bases lining up with TRBD2. Germline CDR1 is SSHAT and CDR2 is FNYEAQ (reference sequence). The CDR3 has 13 residues. The CDR3 region has the DNA TGTGCTAGCAGCTTCGGCGGGAGAAGTGAGCAGTTCTTC. Translated, it gives CASSFGGRSEQFF.

Turning to this clone: One junction end disagrees with the germline gene, perhaps due to a read error. This rearrangement joins TRBV11-3 to TRBJ1-1; 9 bases map to TRBD1. Per the germline V gene, CDR1 is SGHNT and CDR2 is YENEEA. CDR3 length: 12 amino acids. Written as DNA, the CDR3 is TGTGCCAGCAGCGTACCGGGACAGGGCGCGGAGTTT. This encodes CASSVPGQGAEF. Combining the CDR3 with reference TRBV11-3 and TRBJ1-1 gives the whole variable domain EAGVVQSPRYKIIEKKQPVAFWCNPISGHNTLYWYLQNLGQGPELLIRYENEEAVDDSQLPKDRFSAERLKGVDSTLKIQPAELGDSAVYLCASSVPGQGAEFGQGTRLTVV.

V and J are TRBV28 and TRBJ1-6, with D perhaps TRBD1 (5 bases). Between the trimmed V and J ends, which lost 5 bases and 5 bases, there was a span of 16 bases. CDR1 and CDR2 (germline): MDHEN, SYDVKM. The length of the CDR3 is 16 residues. The CDR3 reads CASSPDFRVDNSPLHF. Written as DNA, the CDR3 is TGTGCCAGCAGTCCCGATTTCAGGGTCGATAATTCACCCCTCCACTTT. Full variable domain (remainder filled in from reference TRBV28 and TRBJ1-6): DVKVTQSSRYLVKRTGEKVFLECVQDMDHENMFWYRQDPGLGLRLIYFSYDVKMKEKGDIPEGYSVSREKKERFSLILESASTNQTSMYLCASSPDFRVDNSPLHFGNGTRLTVT.

The chain joins TRBV2 to TRBJ2-2, with TRBD1 matching 8 bases. V dropped 11 bases and J dropped 1; count of bases not matched to a gene: 6. Germline V gene sequence: CDR1 SNHLY, CDR2 FYNNEI. The CDR3 runs to 14 residues. In DNA, the CDR3 is TGTGCCTCCCGGACAGGGTGGAACACCGGGGAGCTGTTTTTT. Its translation: CASRTGWNTGELFF.

The CDR3 region has the DNA TGTGCCAGCAGCTACGGGAACACTGAAGCTTTCTTT. Translating it yields CASSYGNTEAFF. This chain connects TRBV11-1 to TRBJ1-1, with D unresolved. This CDR3 has 12 residues. Germline assignment: CDR1 SGHAT and CDR2 FQDESV (reference sequence). V lost 4 bases and J lost 1, with 4 bases in between.

V and J are TRBV5-6 and TRBJ1-5; no clear D gene. V was cut by 0 bases and J by 5 bases, with 12 bases left in between. This CDR3 contains 15 residues. In germline, CDR1 is SGHDT, CDR2 YYEEEE. CDR3 nucleotides: TGTGCCAGCAGCTTGGCGTCTCTCAGTGATCAGCCCCAGCATTTT. It is translated as CASSLASLSDQPQHF.

This clone is a singleton in its sample. The chain uses TRBV18 and TRBJ2-5, with D perhaps TRBD2 (6 bases). Trimming shortened V by 3 bases and J by 7 bases, and 9 bases separated the two germline ends. CDR1 is KGHSH, CDR2 LQKENI, per germline. The length of the CDR3 is 12 residues. The CDR3 sequence: CASSPNGGTQYF. CDR3 bases: TGTGCCAGCTCACCTAACGGGGGGACCCAGTACTTC. The entire variable domain, with the rest obtained from reference TRBV18 and TRBJ2-5, is as follows: NAGVMQNPRHLVRRRGQEARLRCSPMKGHSHVYWYRQLPEEGLKFMVYLQKENIIDESGMPKERFSAEFPKEGPSILRIQQVVRGDSAAYFCASSPNGGTQYFGPGTRLLVL.

The CDR3 nucleotides are TGTGCCAGCAGCTTAATTTCAGCCGCGGCACCCCTCCACTTT. It translates to CASSLISAAAPLHF. The chain is built from TRBV7-2 and TRBJ1-6; D remains ambiguous. Trimming removed 2 bases at V and 11 bases at J, with 13 bases between. This CDR3 spans 14 amino acids. In germline, CDR1 is SGHTA, CDR2 FQGNSA.

The DNA for the CDR3 is TGTGCCAGTAGCCCGGGACAGGGGGCGTATCAGCCCCAGCATTTT. As protein: CASSPGQGAYQPQHF. This rearrangement joins TRBV19 to TRBJ1-5, with 12 bases matching TRBD1. The CDR3 is 15 residues long. Unmatched junction bases numbered 5, after V lost 6 bases and J lost 5 bases. Germline V gene sequence: CDR1 LNHDA, CDR2 SQIVND (reference sequence).

This chain links TRBV5-1 with TRBJ1-2, with TRBD1 identical over 7 bases. The V and J ends lost 1 base and 2 bases, in that order; junction bases with no gene match: 5. In germline, CDR1 is SGHRS, CDR2 YFSETQ. The CDR3 totals 15 residues. Here the CDR3 DNA reads TGCGCCAGCAGCTTGCCCCAGACAGGGAACTATGGCTACACCTTC. The encoded protein is CASSLPQTGNYGYTF.

The chain employs TRBV12-3 or TRBV12-4 and TRBJ1-1; D ambiguous. This CDR3 has 13 residues. Trimming removed 5 bases from V and 0 bases from J, with 7 bases in between. As DNA, the CDR3 is TGTGCCAGCAGTCTTGTTATGAACACTGAAGCTTTCTTT. Encoded protein: CASSLVMNTEAFF.

This chain joins TRBV28 and TRBJ2-5, with TRBD1 matching over 8 bases. The J segment lost 3 bases and the V segment lost 5 bases, leaving 8 bases of the junction unmatched. This CDR3 is built from 15 residues. CDR1 is MDHEN and CDR2 is SYDVKM in the germline V gene. CDR3 in amino acids: CASSLGTGEEETQYF. CDR3 coding DNA: TGTGCCAGCAGTCTTGGGACAGGCGAGGAAGAGACCCAGTACTTC.

The V and J genes are TRBV19 and TRBJ2-3; D may be TRBD2 (5 bases). Germline assignment: CDR1 LNHDA and CDR2 SQIVND (reference sequence). The CDR3 is 12 residues long. Trimming cost V 8 bases and J 2 bases, with 8 bases left between them. The CDR3 DNA is TGTGCCAGTCAGAGGGCCACAGATACGCAGTATTTT. Amino acid sequence: CASQRATDTQYF.

The chain employs TRBV6-5 and TRBJ1-4; 7 bases are a match to TRBD1. The germline gives CDR1 MNHEY, CDR2 SVGAGI. With 8 bases clipped from V and 4 bases from J, the junction kept 7 bases outside the gene matches. The CDR3 consists of 14 residues. The CDR3 region has the DNA TGTGCCAGCGGAAAGGGACAGCTTAATGAAAAACTGTTTTTT. It is translated as CASGKGQLNEKLFF.

This chain links TRBV11-2 with TRBJ1-6; D not certain. The length of the CDR3 is 14 residues. V lost 3 bases and J 6 bases, leaving 9 bases between the germline ends. The germline gives CDR1 SGHAT, CDR2 FQNNGV. The CDR3 nucleotides are TGTGCCAGCAGCTTTAACACCCTTAATTCACCCCTCCACTTT. Amino acid sequence: CASSFNTLNSPLHF.